This T cell receptor beta chain was sequenced during a study of blood T cell repertoires in COVID-19. Study-level background: Samples representing acute and convalescent COVID-19 were sourced from the United States, Italy and Spain.

J lost 3 bases, V lost 4 bases, and 5 bases had no gene match. From germline, CDR1 is MNHNY and CDR2 SVGAGI (reference sequence). There are 16 residues in the CDR3. The count of this clone is one. Original analysis: Estimates of nucleated cell counts were drawn from the amplification of reference gene primers. Libraries were prepared by immunoSEQ multiplex PCR; TCRdb keeps only in-frame clonotypes and omits some of them. That table supplies the V and J calls and clone size; D and trimming were determined from the DNA. The profile shows about 350,000 clones, 88% of them singletons. The receptor comes from a woman aged 70-85 years with COVID-19, enrolled during active disease. Sequenced sample: peripheral blood. The chain combines TRBV6-6 with TRBJ1-5, with TRBD1 identical over 11 bases. In DNA, the CDR3 is TGTGCCAGCAGTTTGGGACAGGGGGAGTACAATCAGCCCCAGCATTTT. Translating gives CASSLGQGEYNQPQHF.